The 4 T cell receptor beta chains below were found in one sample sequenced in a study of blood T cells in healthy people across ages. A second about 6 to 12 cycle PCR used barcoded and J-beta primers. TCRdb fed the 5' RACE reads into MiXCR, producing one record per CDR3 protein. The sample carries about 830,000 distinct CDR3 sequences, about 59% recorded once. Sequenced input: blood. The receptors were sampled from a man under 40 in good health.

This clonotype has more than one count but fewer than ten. CDR3 region: CASSLPGTSGGARGNIQYF. The CDR3 DNA sequence: TGTGCCAGCAGTTTGCCGGGGACTAGCGGGGGGGCCCGCGGAAACATTCAGTACTTC. The chain is built from TRBV28 and TRBJ2-4; 16 nucleotides match TRBD2. The V gene's germline CDR1 is MDHEN and CDR2 SYDVKM. V lost 3 bases to trimming and J lost 6 bases; unmatched junction nucleotides: 11. The length of the CDR3 is 19 residues.

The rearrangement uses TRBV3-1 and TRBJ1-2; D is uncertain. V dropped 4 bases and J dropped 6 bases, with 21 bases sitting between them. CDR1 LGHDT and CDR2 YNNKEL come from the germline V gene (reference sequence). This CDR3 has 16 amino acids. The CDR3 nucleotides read TGTGCCAGCAGCCTAACTTCGACGAGGAATCGGCATGGCTACACCTTC. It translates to CASSLTSTRNRHGYTF.

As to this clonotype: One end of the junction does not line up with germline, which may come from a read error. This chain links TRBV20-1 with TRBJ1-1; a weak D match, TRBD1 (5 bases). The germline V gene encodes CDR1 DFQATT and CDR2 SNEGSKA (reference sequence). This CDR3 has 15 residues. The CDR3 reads CSAGDYRLGNTEAFF. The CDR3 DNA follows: TGCAGTGCTGGAGATTACAGGTTGGGGAACACTGAAGCTTTCTTT.

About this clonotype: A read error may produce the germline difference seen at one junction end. CDR3 bases: TGTGCCAGCAGCTTAGGGGACCGACCCTATGGCCACACCTTC. Protein: CASSLGDRPYGHTF. This rearrangement joins TRBV7-9 to TRBJ1-2; tentatively, D is TRBD1 (5 bases). Per germline, CDR1 SEHNR and CDR2 FQNEAQ (reference sequence). The CDR3 consists of 14 residues.